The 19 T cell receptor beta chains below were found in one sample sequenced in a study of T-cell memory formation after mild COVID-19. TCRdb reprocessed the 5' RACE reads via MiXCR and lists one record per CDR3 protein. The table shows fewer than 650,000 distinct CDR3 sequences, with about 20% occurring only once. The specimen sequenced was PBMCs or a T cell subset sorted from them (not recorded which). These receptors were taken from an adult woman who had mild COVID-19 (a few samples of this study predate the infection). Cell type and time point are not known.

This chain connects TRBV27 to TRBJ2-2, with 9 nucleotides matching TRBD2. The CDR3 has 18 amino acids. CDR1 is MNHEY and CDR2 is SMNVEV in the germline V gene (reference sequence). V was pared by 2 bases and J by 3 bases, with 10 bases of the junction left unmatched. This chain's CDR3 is CASSLIFFSGSHTGELFF. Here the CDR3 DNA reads TGTGCCAGCAGTTTAATTTTCTTTAGCGGGAGTCACACCGGGGAGCTGTTTTTT.

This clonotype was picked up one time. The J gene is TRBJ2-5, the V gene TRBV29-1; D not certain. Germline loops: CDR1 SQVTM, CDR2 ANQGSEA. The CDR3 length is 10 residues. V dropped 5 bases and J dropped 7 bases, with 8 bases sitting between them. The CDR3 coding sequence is TGCAGCGTTTGGCGTGGGACCCAGTACTTC. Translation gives CSVWRGTQYF.

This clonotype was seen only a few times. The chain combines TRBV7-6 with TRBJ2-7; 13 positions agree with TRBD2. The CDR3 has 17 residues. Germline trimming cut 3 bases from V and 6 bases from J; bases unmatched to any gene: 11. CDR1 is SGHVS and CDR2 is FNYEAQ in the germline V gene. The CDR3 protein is CASSFTSGRATGTEQYF. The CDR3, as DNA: TGTGCCAGCAGCTTTACTAGCGGGAGGGCTACCGGGACCGAGCAGTACTTC.

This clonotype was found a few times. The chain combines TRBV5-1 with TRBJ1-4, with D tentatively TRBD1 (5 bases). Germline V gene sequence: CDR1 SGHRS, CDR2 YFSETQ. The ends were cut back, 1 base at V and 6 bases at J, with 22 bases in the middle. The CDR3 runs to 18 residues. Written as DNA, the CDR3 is TGCGCCAGCAGCTTGTTCAGGTCAACAGGTCCAAAGGATGAAAAACTGTTTTTT. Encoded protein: CASSLFRSTGPKDEKLFF.

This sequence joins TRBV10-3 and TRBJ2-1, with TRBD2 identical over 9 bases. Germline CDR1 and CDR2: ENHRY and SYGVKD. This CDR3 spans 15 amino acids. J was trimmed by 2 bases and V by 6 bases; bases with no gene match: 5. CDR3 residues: CAIREREVAYNEQFF. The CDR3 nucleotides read TGTGCCATCAGGGAGCGGGAGGTCGCCTACAATGAGCAGTTCTTC.

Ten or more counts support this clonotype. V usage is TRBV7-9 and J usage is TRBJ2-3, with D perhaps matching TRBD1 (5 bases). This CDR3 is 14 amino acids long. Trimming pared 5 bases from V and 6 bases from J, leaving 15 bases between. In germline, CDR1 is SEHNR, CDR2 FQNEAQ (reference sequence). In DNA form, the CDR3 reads TGTGCCAGCAGCCCTCAAGGTCAGGGCGATACGCAGTATTTT. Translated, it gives CASSPQGQGDTQYF.

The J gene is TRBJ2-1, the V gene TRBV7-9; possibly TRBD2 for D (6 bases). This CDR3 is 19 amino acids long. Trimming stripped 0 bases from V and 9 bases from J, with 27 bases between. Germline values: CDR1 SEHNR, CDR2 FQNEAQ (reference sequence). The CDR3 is CASSLAYGGGPSIGAEQFF. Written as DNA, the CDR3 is TGTGCCAGCAGCTTAGCGTACGGGGGAGGCCCGAGCATTGGAGCTGAGCAGTTCTTC.

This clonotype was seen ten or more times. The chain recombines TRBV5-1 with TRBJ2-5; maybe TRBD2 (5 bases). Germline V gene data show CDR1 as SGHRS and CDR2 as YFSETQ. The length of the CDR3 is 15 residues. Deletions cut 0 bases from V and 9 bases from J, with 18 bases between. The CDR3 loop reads CASSLDGGPRMAQYF. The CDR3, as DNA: TGCGCCAGCAGCTTGGATGGAGGACCCCGCATGGCCCAGTACTTC.

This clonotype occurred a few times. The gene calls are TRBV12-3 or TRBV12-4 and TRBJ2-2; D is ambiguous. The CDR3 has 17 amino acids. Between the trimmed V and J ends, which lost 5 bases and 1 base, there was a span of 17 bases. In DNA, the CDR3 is TGTGCCAGCAGTACTTGGGTAGGAACACAGAACACCGGGGAGCTGTTTTTT. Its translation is CASSTWVGTQNTGELFF.

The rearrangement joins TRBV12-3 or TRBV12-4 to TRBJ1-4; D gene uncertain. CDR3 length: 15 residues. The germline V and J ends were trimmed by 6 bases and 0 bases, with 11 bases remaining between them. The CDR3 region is CASRKSSATNEKLFF. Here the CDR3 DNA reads TGTGCCAGCAGAAAAAGTAGTGCAACTAATGAAAAACTGTTTTTT.

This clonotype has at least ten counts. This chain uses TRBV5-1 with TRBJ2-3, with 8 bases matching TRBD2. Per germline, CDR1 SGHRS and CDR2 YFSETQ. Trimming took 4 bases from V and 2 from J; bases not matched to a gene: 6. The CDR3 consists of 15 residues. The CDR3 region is CASSVLAGPTDTQYF. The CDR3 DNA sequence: TGCGCCAGCAGCGTCCTAGCGGGTCCCACAGATACGCAGTATTTT.

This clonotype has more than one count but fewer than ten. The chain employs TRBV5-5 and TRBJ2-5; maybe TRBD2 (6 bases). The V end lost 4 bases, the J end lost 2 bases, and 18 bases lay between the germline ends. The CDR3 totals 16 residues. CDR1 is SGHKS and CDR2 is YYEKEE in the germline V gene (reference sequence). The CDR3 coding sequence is TGTGCCAGCAGCCCCGCTCTTGGGGAGGAACAAGAGACCCAGTACTTC. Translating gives CASSPALGEEQETQYF.

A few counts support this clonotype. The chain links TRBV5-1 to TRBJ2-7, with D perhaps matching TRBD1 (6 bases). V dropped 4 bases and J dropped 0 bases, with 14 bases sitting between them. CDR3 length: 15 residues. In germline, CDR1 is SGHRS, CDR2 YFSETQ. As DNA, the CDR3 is TGCGCCAGCAGCGCGACAGGCTTAAGCTCCTACGAGCAGTACTTC. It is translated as CASSATGLSSYEQYF.

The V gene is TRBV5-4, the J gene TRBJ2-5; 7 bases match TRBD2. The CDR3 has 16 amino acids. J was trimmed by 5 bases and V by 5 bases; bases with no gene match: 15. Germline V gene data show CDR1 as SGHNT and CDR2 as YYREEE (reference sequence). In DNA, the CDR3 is TGTGCCAGCAGTCCTCGTGGACGCGGGGGTGAGGAGACCCAGTACTTC. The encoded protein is CASSPRGRGGEETQYF.

The CDR3 sequence is CATSDFRGVGSYNEQFF. The CDR3 DNA reads as TGTGCCACCAGTGATTTTCGGGGGGTCGGGTCCTACAATGAGCAGTTCTTC. This rearrangement joins TRBV24-1 to TRBJ2-1; TRBD2 agrees at 7 bases. Unmatched junction bases numbered 6, after V lost 1 base and J lost 1 base. The length of the CDR3 is 17 residues. Germline V gene lookup returns CDR1 KGHDR and CDR2 SFDVKD.

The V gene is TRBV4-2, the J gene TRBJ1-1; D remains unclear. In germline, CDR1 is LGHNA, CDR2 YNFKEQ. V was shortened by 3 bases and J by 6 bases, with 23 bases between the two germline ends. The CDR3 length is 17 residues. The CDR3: CASSQVGGPSPHAEAFF. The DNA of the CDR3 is TGTGCCAGCAGCCAGGTTGGTGGGCCCTCTCCTCATGCTGAAGCTTTCTTT.

The CDR3 DNA sequence: TGTGCCAGCAGCCAAGAGGCGGGGAGGGAGACCCAGTACTTC. Its translation: CASSQEAGRETQYF. The chain joins TRBV4-2 to TRBJ2-5; tentative D call: TRBD2 (6 bases). Trimming removed 0 bases from V and 5 bases from J, with 10 bases in between. Looked up from germline, CDR1 is LGHNA and CDR2 is YNFKEQ. The CDR3 totals 14 residues.

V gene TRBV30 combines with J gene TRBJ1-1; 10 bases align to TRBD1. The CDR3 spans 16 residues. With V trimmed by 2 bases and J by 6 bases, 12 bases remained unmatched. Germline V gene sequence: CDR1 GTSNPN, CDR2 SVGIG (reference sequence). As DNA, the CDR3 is TGTGCCTGGAGTCCTCGACAGGGGGCTAGATTCGCTGAAGCTTTCTTT. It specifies CAWSPRQGARFAEAFF.

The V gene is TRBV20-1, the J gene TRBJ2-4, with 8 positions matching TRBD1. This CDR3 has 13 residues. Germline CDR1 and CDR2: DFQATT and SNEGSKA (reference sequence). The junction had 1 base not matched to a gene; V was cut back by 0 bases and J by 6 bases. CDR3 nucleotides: TGCAGTGCTAGAGATGGACAGGGAAACATTCAGTACTTC. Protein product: CSARDGQGNIQYF.